A single sample gave rise to the 9 T cell receptor beta chains below, sequenced in a study of blood T cell repertoires in COVID-19. The table came from immunoSEQ multiplex PCR; TCRdb's copy has only in-frame clones and leaves some out. The profile shows approximately 100,000 clones, 88% of them singletons. What was sequenced was peripheral blood. The receptors stem from a woman aged 55-69 years with acute or convalescent COVID-19.

This clone turned up a few times. The rearrangement uses TRBV5-4 and TRBJ2-2; D is possibly TRBD1 (7 bases). The CDR3 contains 13 residues. The germline V gene has CDR1 SGHNT and CDR2 YYREEE (reference sequence). Trimming shortened V by 4 bases and J by 8 bases, and 12 bases separated the two germline ends. The CDR3 protein is CASSLQGTGELFF. In DNA, the CDR3 is TGTGCCAGCAGCCTACAGGGGACTGGGGAGCTGTTTTTT.

The chain couples TRBV5-1 to TRBJ1-1, with 10 positions matching TRBD1. V lost 4 bases and J lost 4; bases outside the gene matches: 13. Germline CDR1 SGHRS, CDR2 YFSETQ. This CDR3 comprises 17 residues. The CDR3 spells CASSPGTGVILSTEAFF. CDR3 sequence (DNA): TGCGCCAGCAGCCCCGGGACAGGGGTGATTTTAAGCACTGAAGCTTTCTTT.

This clone has more than one count but fewer than ten. V is TRBV2 and J is TRBJ1-6; 11 bases fit TRBD1. From germline, CDR1 is SNHLY and CDR2 FYNNEI. V was pared by 10 bases and J by 7 bases, with 9 bases of the junction left unmatched. The CDR3 has 15 amino acids. DNA of the CDR3: TGTGCCACTAAGGGACAGGGGGTCTCGAATTCACCCCTCCACTTT. This codes for CATKGQGVSNSPLHF.

The V and J genes are TRBV5-1 and TRBJ2-1, with 10 bases aligning to TRBD1. CDR1 is SGHRS, CDR2 YFSETQ, per germline. The J segment lost 8 bases and the V segment lost 6 bases, leaving 11 bases of the junction unmatched. The CDR3 contains 15 residues. The CDR3 DNA reads as TGCGCCAGCACCCGCACCGGGACAGGGGAATATGAGCAGTTCTTC. Amino acids: CASTRTGTGEYEQFF.

This clone was seen a handful of times. The CDR3 region is CASSYGGTYEQYV. Written as DNA, the CDR3 is TGTGCCAGCAGTTACGGAGGGACCTACGAGCAGTACGTC. The V gene is TRBV6-2 or TRBV6-3, the J gene TRBJ2-7; tentatively, D is TRBD2 (6 bases). V was shortened by 2 bases and J by 2 bases, with 7 bases between the two germline ends. In germline, CDR1 is MNHEY, CDR2 SVGEGT. The CDR3 consists of 13 residues.

The rearrangement uses TRBV19 and TRBJ2-1; the D gene is possibly TRBD2 (5 bases). The CDR3 extends over 16 amino acids. From germline, CDR1 is LNHDA and CDR2 SQIVND (reference sequence). V was shortened by 7 bases and J by 7 bases, with 23 bases between the two germline ends. The CDR3 loop is CASTESGGRPGNEQFF. The CDR3 region has the DNA TGTGCCAGTACCGAAAGCGGCGGACGGCCGGGAAATGAGCAGTTCTTC.

This clone was recorded only once. This chain connects TRBV24-1 to TRBJ1-1, with TRBD1 as a possible D gene (6 bases). Germline CDR1 KGHDR, CDR2 SFDVKD. Trimming pared 5 bases from V and 4 bases from J, leaving 10 bases between. This CDR3 is built from 13 residues. In DNA, the CDR3 is TGTGCCACCAGTGGAGGGGGAAGCACTGAAGCTTTCTTT. Its protein is CATSGGGSTEAFF.

V is TRBV7-8 and J is TRBJ1-1; the D gene is possibly TRBD1 (5 bases). Germline V lookup: CDR1 SGHVS, CDR2 FQNEAQ. The CDR3 length is 13 residues. Trimming took 3 bases from V and 5 from J, leaving 10 bases between them. CDR3 loop: CASSFRRGTEAFF. In nucleotides, the CDR3 is TGTGCCAGCAGCTTCAGGCGGGGGACTGAAGCTTTCTTT.

This clone has only one observation. The chain joins TRBV20-1 to TRBJ2-2; D remains ambiguous. The CDR3 has 14 amino acids. V lost 3 bases and J 1 base, leaving 9 bases between the germline ends. Germline assignment: CDR1 DFQATT and CDR2 SNEGSKA (reference sequence). The CDR3 DNA sequence: TGCAGTGCTAGTGGGCGGAAGAACACCGGGGAGCTGTTTTTT. Translating gives CSASGRKNTGELFF.